Included here is one T cell receptor (beta chain) sequence, with context. The data stem from a study of blood T cell repertoires in COVID-19. Looking at the study overall: The analysed material was cDNA or gDNA that came from T cells, B-cell-depleted T cells, or PBMCs.

During active infection, Seattle patients enrolled and were then monitored through disease. Original methodology: Reference gene primers were amplified, and this amplification served to estimate nucleated cell counts. Clones were read by immunoSEQ multiplex PCR, and TCRdb kept only the in-frame ones, dropping some. D and trimming come from the DNA, and the V and J calls and clone size come from that table. The sample gives about 240,000 clones, about 88% of which show up once; approximately 10% is in the top ten. Sequencing was carried out using peripheral blood. The source is a woman between 50 and 59 years old with COVID-19, enrolled during active disease.

The CDR3: CASSRDRQEQYF. The CDR3 region has the DNA TGTGCCAGCAGCCGCGACAGACAAGAGCAGTACTTC. V usage is TRBV5-4 and J usage is TRBJ2-7; possibly TRBD1 for D (5 bases). Germline values: CDR1 SGHNT, CDR2 YYREEE (reference sequence). The CDR3 is 12 amino acids. V lost 4 bases and J lost 7, with 12 bases in between.